This T cell receptor beta chain originates from a study of cytomegalovirus exposure and HLA in healthy donors. Regarding the study as a whole: Presence/absence analysis assumed near-uniform sequencing depth across donors. Accurate predictions that matched the HLA-A and HLA-B alleles of most subjects were reportedly made from TCR beta sequences. Available immune exposure information was restricted to CMV serostatus only. An analysis that came later showed most CMV-associated TCR beta chains appearing HLA-restricted.

This clone was counted a few times. Its antigen is unknown. Use of 60 Vbeta and 13 Jbeta primers characterized the PCR. Some clones are missing from TCRdb's copy, which holds only in-frame ones; the method was immunoSEQ multiplex PCR. The sample yields about 140,000 clones, 80% seen once. With 6 bases clipped from V and 8 bases from J, the junction kept 15 bases outside the gene matches. Germline CDR1 reads SGHDN; CDR2 reads FVKESK. The CDR3 contains 16 residues. The rearrangement links TRBV14 to TRBJ2-1; 8 nucleotides align to TRBD2. The receptor was derived from a man between 35 and 55 years old in good health and CMV-seronegative. Material: PBMCs. Here the CDR3 reads CASSPLSGGPSYEQFF. As DNA, the CDR3 is TGTGCCAGCAGTCCCCTCAGCGGGGGCCCGTCCTATGAGCAGTTCTTC.